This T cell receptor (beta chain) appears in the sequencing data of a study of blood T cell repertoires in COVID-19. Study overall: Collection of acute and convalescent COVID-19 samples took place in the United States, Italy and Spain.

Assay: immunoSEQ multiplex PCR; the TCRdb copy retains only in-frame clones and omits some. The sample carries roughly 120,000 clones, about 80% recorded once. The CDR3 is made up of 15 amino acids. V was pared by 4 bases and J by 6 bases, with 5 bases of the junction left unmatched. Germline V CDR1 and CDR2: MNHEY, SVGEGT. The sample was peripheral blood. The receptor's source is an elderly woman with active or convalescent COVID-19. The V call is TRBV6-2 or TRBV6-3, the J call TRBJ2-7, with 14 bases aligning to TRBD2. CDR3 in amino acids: CASSWRLAGGGEQYF. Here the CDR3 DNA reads TGTGCCAGCAGTTGGCGACTAGCGGGAGGGGGCGAGCAGTACTTC.